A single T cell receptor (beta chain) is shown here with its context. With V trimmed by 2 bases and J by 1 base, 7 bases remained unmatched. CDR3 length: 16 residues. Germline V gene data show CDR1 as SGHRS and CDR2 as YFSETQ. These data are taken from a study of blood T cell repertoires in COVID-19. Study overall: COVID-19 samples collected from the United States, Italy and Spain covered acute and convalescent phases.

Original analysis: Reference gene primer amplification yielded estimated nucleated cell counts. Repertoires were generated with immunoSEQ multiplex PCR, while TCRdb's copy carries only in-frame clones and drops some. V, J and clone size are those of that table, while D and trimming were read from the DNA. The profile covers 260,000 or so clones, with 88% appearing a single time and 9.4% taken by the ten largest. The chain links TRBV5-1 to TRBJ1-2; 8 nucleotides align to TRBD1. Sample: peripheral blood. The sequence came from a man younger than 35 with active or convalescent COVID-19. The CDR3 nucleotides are TGCGCCAGCAGCTTTAGTCAGGGGGCGGTTAACTATGGCTACACCTTC. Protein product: CASSFSQGAVNYGYTF.